This T cell receptor beta chain was obtained from a study of shared T cell receptors in the human thymus. The data were produced by immunoSEQ multiplex PCR, yet TCRdb's version contains in-frame clones alone and is incomplete. The repertoire has roughly 500,000 clones, about 84% of them found once; the top ten carry 0.01% to 0.015%. V was pared by 1 base and J by 7 bases, with 10 bases between. This CDR3 has 14 residues. Germline values: CDR1 LGHNA, CDR2 YSLEER. The data also belong to a second study, concerning human thymus T cells. That work adds: Unrelated individuals reportedly shared highly overlapping thymic TCR repertoires.

The chain employs TRBV4-3 and TRBJ2-2, with a possible D match to TRBD1 (5 bases). This sequence was found in a boy under two years old with a congenital heart defect. The sequencing input was thymocytes. DNA for the CDR3: TGCGCCAGCAGCCAAGTGCGACAGCACGGGGAGCTGTTTTTT. Its translation is CASSQVRQHGELFF.